This is a list of T cell receptor beta chains from one sample in a study of blood T cell repertoires in COVID-19. Libraries were prepared by immunoSEQ multiplex PCR; TCRdb keeps only in-frame clonotypes and omits some of them. Here the sample spans under 500,000 clones, about 85% being singletons. The sequenced sample was PBMCs or T cells enriched from blood (not recorded which). These receptors all come from a young woman with acute COVID-19. The CDR3 runs from the conserved cysteine through the conserved F or W. D genes are given only for firm matches. Rows may omit the clone size; those that give it use once, few, many or a size class.

CDR3: CASKGVAGEHNEQFF
DNA: TGTGCCAGCAAAGGTGTGGCGGGGGAACACAATGAGCAGTTCTTC
J: TRBJ2-1
D: TRBD2
size: NA
V: TRBV2

CDR3: CASIKAGRNDEQYF
DNA: TGTGCCAGCATTAAGGCAGGGCGGAATGACGAGCAGTACTTC
J: TRBJ2-7
D: NA
size: NA
V: TRBV2

CDR3: CASSQREGRNEQFF
DNA: TGCGCCAGCAGCCAGCGGGAGGGCCGCAATGAGCAGTTCTTC
J: TRBJ2-1
D: TRBD2
size: NA
V: TRBV10-1

CDR3: CATAWGYGNHEKLFF
DNA: TGTGCCACCGCGTGGGGATACGGGAATCATGAAAAACTGTTTTTT
J: TRBJ1-4
D: NA
size: NA
V: TRBV7-9

CDR3: CASSHPGLVSYEQYF
DNA: TGTGCCAGCAGCCATCCGGGACTAGTCTCCTACGAGCAGTACTTC
J: TRBJ2-7
D: TRBD2
size: NA
V: TRBV3-1/TRBV3-2

CDR3: CASSQGLVLYYEQYF
DNA: TGTGCCAGCAGCCAAGGACTAGTGCTTTACTACGAGCAGTACTTC
J: TRBJ2-7
D: TRBD2
size: NA
V: TRBV5-5

CDR3: CASSSGLAQETQYF
DNA: TGTGCCAGCAGCAGCGGACTAGCCCAAGAGACCCAGTACTTC
J: TRBJ2-5
D: TRBD2
size: NA
V: TRBV6-5

CDR3: CSAGTGFYYTF
DNA: TGCAGCGCCGGGACAGGGTTTTACTACACCTTC
J: TRBJ1-2
D: TRBD1
size: NA
V: TRBV29-1

CDR3: CASSPGGQVVETQYF
DNA: TGTGCCAGCAGCCCAGGGGGACAGGTCGTAGAGACCCAGTACTTC
J: TRBJ2-5
D: TRBD1
size: NA
V: TRBV3-1/TRBV3-2

CDR3: CASSYRGGFGTQYF
DNA: TGTGCCAGCAGTTACAGGGGGGGCTTTGGTACGCAGTATTTT
J: TRBJ2-3
D: NA
size: NA
V: TRBV28

CDR3: CASSPGRDSSYEQYF
DNA: TGTGCCAGCAGCCCAGGGCGGGACAGCTCCTACGAGCAGTACTTC
J: TRBJ2-7
D: NA
size: NA
V: TRBV11-2

CDR3: CASSPGQGQYF
DNA: TGTGCCAGCAGTCCCGGACAGGGTCAGTACTTC
J: TRBJ2-7
D: TRBD1
size: NA
V: TRBV27

CDR3: CASSGSKGGYTF
DNA: TGTGCCAGCAGTGGTTCGAAGGGGGGCTACACCTTC
J: TRBJ1-2
D: NA
size: NA
V: TRBV27

CDR3: CASSLRQIATNEKLFF
DNA: TGTGCCAGCAGCCTTCGACAGATTGCAACTAATGAAAAACTGTTTTTT
J: TRBJ1-4
D: NA
size: NA
V: TRBV7-9

CDR3: CASRTGVEYGYTF
DNA: TGTGCCAGCAGAACAGGGGTTGAGTATGGCTACACCTTC
J: TRBJ1-2
D: TRBD1
size: NA
V: TRBV6-5

CDR3: CASSDGDRGFYGKNIQYF
DNA: TGCGCCAGCAGCGATGGGGACAGGGGGTTTTATGGCAAAAACATTCAGTACTTC
J: TRBJ2-4
D: TRBD1
size: NA
V: TRBV5-1

CDR3: CASSGRDRGLEQYF
DNA: TGTGCCAGCAGCGGAAGGGACAGGGGGCTCGAGCAGTACTTC
J: TRBJ2-7
D: TRBD1
size: once
V: TRBV7-9

CDR3: CSASGGVNTEAFF
DNA: TGCAGTGCTAGTGGGGGGGTGAACACTGAAGCTTTCTTT
J: TRBJ1-1
D: NA
size: NA
V: TRBV20-1

CDR3: CASSHLGLAGGYNEQFF
DNA: TGCGCCAGCAGTCATCTCGGACTAGCGGGAGGTTACAATGAGCAGTTCTTC
J: TRBJ2-1
D: TRBD2
size: NA
V: TRBV23-1